The 30 T cell receptor beta chains reported below all come from one sample, sequenced in a study of T cell responses to AZD1222 COVID-19 vaccine. The repertoire was sequenced with immunoSEQ multiplex PCR; TCRdb's copy has only in-frame clones and lacks some. The repertoire consists of some 180,000 clones, with 90% to 95% occurring once and the leading ten covering around 3.6%. The sequencing used peripheral blood, collected 28 days after the second dose of the MenACWY control vaccine. These receptors all come from an adult who received the MenACWY meningococcal vaccine as a control.

This clone was counted only a few times. J is TRBJ1-1 and V is TRBV7-8, with D perhaps TRBD1 (6 bases). The germline gives CDR1 SGHVS, CDR2 FQNEAQ. CDR3 length: 13 amino acids. Trimming shortened V by 5 bases and J by 4 bases, and 11 bases separated the two germline ends. In DNA, the CDR3 is TGTGCCAGCAGCCCCGGAGGGGGCACTGAAGCTTTCTTT. Translation gives CASSPGGGTEAFF. The variable domain in full, completed from reference TRBV7-8 and TRBJ1-1, reads GAGVSQSPRYKVAKRGQDVALRCDPISGHVSLFWYQQALGQGPEFLTYFQNEAQLDKSGLPSDRFFAERPEGSVSTLKIQRTQQEDSAVYLCASSPGGGTEAFFGQGTRLTVV.

This chain uses TRBV7-6 with TRBJ2-2; the D gene is possibly TRBD2 (6 bases). Trimming took 2 bases from V and 7 from J, leaving 11 bases between them. Per the germline V gene, CDR1 is SGHVS and CDR2 is FNYEAQ. This CDR3 spans 14 amino acids. CDR3 bases: TGTGCCAGCAGCTTAATCGGGGAGGTCGGGGAGCTGTTTTTT. This encodes CASSLIGEVGELFF.

This chain joins TRBV14 and TRBJ2-5, with 8 bases that match TRBD1. The CDR3 consists of 14 residues. The germline gives CDR1 SGHDN, CDR2 FVKESK. V lost 4 bases and J lost 5; bases outside the gene matches: 6. Here the CDR3 DNA reads TGTGCCAGCAGCCCTGACAGGGGTTGGGAGACCCAGTACTTC. Translation gives CASSPDRGWETQYF.

This chain uses TRBV9 with TRBJ1-3, with D possibly TRBD1 on 5 matching bases. This CDR3 is 14 amino acids long. Trimming took off 0 bases at V and 7 bases at J, with 11 bases between the two ends. Germline-derived CDR1 and CDR2 are SGDLS and YYNGEE. The CDR3 sequence: CASSVGTHRNTIYF. CDR3 nucleotide sequence: TGTGCCAGCAGCGTAGGGACACACAGGAACACCATATATTTT.

This clone turned up a few times. The V and J genes are TRBV15 and TRBJ1-3; D remains ambiguous. The CDR3 loop spans 15 amino acids. CDR1 and CDR2 (germline): LNHNV, YYDKDF (reference sequence). The V end lost 1 base, the J end lost 0 bases, and 7 bases lay between the germline ends. CDR3 in amino acids: CATSRVGDSGNTIYF. The CDR3 DNA reads TGTGCCACCAGCAGAGTTGGGGACTCTGGAAACACCATATATTTT.

V and J are TRBV27 and TRBJ2-7; D is uncertain. Germline values: CDR1 MNHEY, CDR2 SMNVEV (reference sequence). Trimming took 0 bases from V and 3 from J, leaving 6 bases between them. The CDR3 length is 13 residues. The CDR3, as DNA: TGTGCCAGCAGTTTATCGCCGGGCTACGAGCAGTACTTC. Protein product: CASSLSPGYEQYF.

The gene calls are TRBV7-9 and TRBJ2-1; D perhaps matches TRBD1 (6 bases). Trimming removed 5 bases from V and 4 bases from J, with 12 bases in between. This CDR3 contains 14 residues. CDR1 is SEHNR, CDR2 FQNEAQ, per germline (reference sequence). The CDR3 nucleotides are TGTGCCAGCAGCCAACAAACAGGGTACAATGAGCAGTTCTTC. Encoded protein: CASSQQTGYNEQFF.

The chain combines TRBV3-1 (or the pseudogene TRBV3-2) with TRBJ1-1; D unresolved. This CDR3 spans 11 amino acids. V shed 5 bases and J shed 0 bases, with 1 base lying between them. Germline V CDR1 and CDR2: LGHDT, YNNKEL (reference sequence). The CDR3 DNA reads as TGTGCCAGCAGCATGAACACTGAAGCTTTCTTT. Protein: CASSMNTEAFF.

The chain carries TRBV9 and TRBJ1-3; D may be TRBD1 (5 bases). V lost 4 bases, J lost 0 bases, and 14 bases lay in between. CDR3 size: 16 residues. CDR1 is SGDLS, CDR2 YYNGEE, per germline. Here the CDR3 reads CASSPQPGFSGNTIYF. For the CDR3, the DNA is TGTGCCAGCAGCCCGCAACCAGGGTTCTCTGGAAACACCATATATTTT.

The V call is TRBV7-9, the J call TRBJ2-1; 7 bases are a match to TRBD2. The CDR3 has 15 residues. The junction had 5 bases not matched to a gene; V was cut back by 4 bases and J by 2 bases. The germline V gene encodes CDR1 SEHNR and CDR2 FQNEAQ (reference sequence). The CDR3: CASSSTSVPYNEQFF. In nucleotides, the CDR3 is TGTGCCAGCAGCTCAACTAGCGTTCCCTACAATGAGCAGTTCTTC.

V usage is TRBV11-3 and J usage is TRBJ2-7; 7 positions agree with TRBD1. The V and J ends lost 4 bases and 5 bases, in that order; junction bases with no gene match: 11. The V gene's germline CDR1 is SGHNT and CDR2 YENEEA. This CDR3 contains 15 residues. The CDR3: CASSSEAGGFNEQYF. CDR3 coding DNA: TGTGCCAGCAGCTCGGAGGCAGGGGGTTTCAACGAGCAGTACTTC. Supplemented by reference TRBV11-3 and TRBJ2-7, the full variable domain reads EAGVVQSPRYKIIEKKQPVAFWCNPISGHNTLYWYLQNLGQGPELLIRYENEEAVDDSQLPKDRFSAERLKGVDSTLKIQPAELGDSAVYLCASSSEAGGFNEQYFGPGTRLTVT.

The chain carries TRBV2 and TRBJ2-7, with 13 bases matching TRBD2. With 9 bases clipped from V and 1 base from J, the junction kept 6 bases outside the gene matches. The CDR3 has 15 residues. Germline CDR1 reads SNHLY; CDR2 reads FYNNEI. Here the CDR3 DNA reads TGTGCCAGTTCGATACTAGCGGGAGGGTCCTACGAGCAGTACTTC. This sequence encodes CASSILAGGSYEQYF.

The chain recombines TRBV6-1 with TRBJ2-1; 7 nucleotides agree with TRBD2. This CDR3 region has 16 residues. Germline lookup yields CDR1 MNHNS and CDR2 SASEGT. The ends lost 0 bases at V and 3 bases at J; junction bases unmatched: 5. Written as DNA, the CDR3 is TGTGCCAGCAGTGAAGCGTTCGGGGGGATCTACAATGAGCAGTTCTTC. It specifies CASSEAFGGIYNEQFF.

The rearrangement links TRBV30 to TRBJ1-2; D gene unclear. This CDR3 is 14 amino acids long. V gave up 2 bases and J gave up 0 bases, with 10 bases separating them. Germline V gene lookup returns CDR1 GTSNPN and CDR2 SVGIG (reference sequence). The CDR3 sequence is CAWSLDVANYGYTF. In DNA, the CDR3 is TGTGCCTGGAGTCTGGACGTAGCTAACTATGGCTACACCTTC.

This chain links TRBV7-3 with TRBJ2-1; D call uncertain. Germline-derived CDR1 and CDR2 are SGHTA and FQGTGA. The CDR3 totals 13 residues. Trimming shortened V by 1 base and J by 9 bases, and 10 bases separated the two germline ends. CDR3 coding DNA: TGTGCCAGCAGCTTAATAGGGTTCGGTGAGCAGTTCTTC. Translation: CASSLIGFGEQFF. The full variable domain, in which reference TRBV7-3 and TRBJ2-1 provide the parts outside the CDR3, is GAGVSQTPSNKVTEKGKYVELRCDPISGHTALYWYRQSLGQGPEFLIYFQGTGAADDSGLPNDRFFAVRPEGSVSTLKIQRTERGDSAVYLCASSLIGFGEQFFGPGTRLTVL.

The chain couples TRBV24-1 to TRBJ2-7; D is perhaps TRBD1 or TRBD2 (5 bases each). Trimming pared 9 bases from V and 6 bases from J, leaving 11 bases between. The CDR3 loop spans 11 amino acids. Germline CDR1 KGHDR, CDR2 SFDVKD. The CDR3 coding sequence is TGTGCCACCTCGAGGGGTTTCGAGCAGTACTTC. The encoded protein is CATSRGFEQYF.

V is TRBV5-6 and J is TRBJ2-3; 13 bases map to TRBD2. The V gene's germline CDR1 is SGHDT and CDR2 YYEEEE. CDR3 length equals 17 residues. V lost 3 bases, J lost 2 bases, and 6 bases stayed unmatched. The CDR3 DNA is TGTGCCAGCAGCTCGGGACTAGCGGGAACTTACACAGATACGCAGTATTTT. Its translation: CASSSGLAGTYTDTQYF.

This sequence joins TRBV5-1 and TRBJ2-7, with D perhaps matching TRBD1 (6 bases). Germline loops: CDR1 SGHRS, CDR2 YFSETQ. The CDR3 is made up of 15 amino acids. The germline V and J ends were trimmed by 7 bases and 0 bases, with 17 bases remaining between them. CDR3 sequence reads: CASGALQGSSYEQYF. The CDR3, as DNA: TGCGCCAGCGGAGCACTACAGGGTTCCTCCTACGAGCAGTACTTC.

CDR3 residues: CSARTGGDSPLHF. The CDR3 nucleotides are TGCAGCGCGCGGACAGGGGGAGATTCACCCCTCCACTTT. The chain is built from TRBV29-1 and TRBJ1-6; 10 bases are a match to TRBD1. The CDR3 sequence is 13 residues long. Per germline, CDR1 SQVTM and CDR2 ANQGSEA. With V trimmed by 7 bases and J by 8 bases, 5 bases remained unmatched.

The chain is built from TRBV11-3 and TRBJ2-2; TRBD1 matches 7 bases. The CDR3 is 16 amino acids. Germline loops: CDR1 SGHNT, CDR2 YENEEA. Trimming cost V 3 bases and J 4 bases; bases outside gene matches: 8. The CDR3 nucleotides read TGTGCCAGCAGCTTGGGCAGGGGGTACCTCACCGGGGAGCTGTTTTTT. This codes for CASSLGRGYLTGELFF.

V usage is TRBV9 and J usage is TRBJ1-1; TRBD1 might be the D (5 bases). Trimming cost V 0 bases and J 5 bases, with 23 bases left between them. Germline-derived CDR1 and CDR2 are SGDLS and YYNGEE. CDR3 length: 18 amino acids. The CDR3 DNA reads as TGTGCCAGCAGCGTAGCCCGAGGTAAAACTGGGGGTAATACTGAAGCTTTCTTT. Residues: CASSVARGKTGGNTEAFF. Supplemented by reference TRBV9 and TRBJ1-1, the full variable domain reads DSGVTQTPKHLITATGQRVTLRCSPRSGDLSVYWYQQSLDQGLQFLIQYYNGEERAKGNILERFSAQQFPDLHSELNLSSLELGDSALYFCASSVARGKTGGNTEAFFGQGTRLTVV.

The V and J genes are TRBV24-1 and TRBJ2-7; D may be TRBD1 (6 bases). This CDR3 has 13 amino acids. V was cut by 7 bases and J by 0 bases, with 9 bases left in between. Per the germline V gene, CDR1 is KGHDR and CDR2 is SFDVKD. The chain's CDR3 is CATSHRASYEQYF. In DNA, the CDR3 is TGTGCCACCAGCCACAGGGCCTCCTACGAGCAGTACTTC.

The chain employs TRBV6-5 and TRBJ2-3, with D possibly matching TRBD2 (5 bases). The CDR3 spans 14 residues. The V and J ends lost 5 bases and 1 base respectively, with 10 bases between them. From germline, CDR1 is MNHEY and CDR2 SVGAGI. CDR3 loop: CASSQRHGTDTQYF. Written as DNA, the CDR3 is TGTGCCAGCAGTCAGCGGCACGGCACAGATACGCAGTATTTT.

The rearrangement joins TRBV11-3 to TRBJ2-3; TRBD2 agrees at 9 bases. The CDR3 totals 14 residues. V lost 5 bases and J lost 7; bases outside the gene matches: 7. Germline values: CDR1 SGHNT, CDR2 YENEEA. CDR3 loop: CASSAASGTNTQYF. CDR3 sequence (DNA): TGTGCCAGCAGCGCGGCTAGCGGGACAAATACGCAGTATTTT.

This chain links TRBV7-8 with TRBJ1-5; 7 nucleotides match TRBD1. Germline assignment: CDR1 SGHVS and CDR2 FQNEAQ. The CDR3 totals 14 residues. Trimming at V came to 3 bases and at J to 4 bases, leaving 3 bases not matched to a gene. CDR3 amino acids: CASSLGQLNQPQHF. CDR3 bases: TGTGCCAGCAGCTTGGGACAGCTTAATCAGCCCCAGCATTTT. Using reference TRBV7-8 and TRBJ1-5 for the parts outside the CDR3, the full variable domain is GAGVSQSPRYKVAKRGQDVALRCDPISGHVSLFWYQQALGQGPEFLTYFQNEAQLDKSGLPSDRFFAERPEGSVSTLKIQRTQQEDSAVYLCASSLGQLNQPQHFGDGTRLSIL.

This chain uses TRBV25-1 with TRBJ2-5; D is uncertain. The CDR3 has 10 residues. Germline V gives CDR1 MGHDK, CDR2 SYGVNS. V dropped 5 bases and J dropped 7 bases, with 5 bases sitting between them. The CDR3 sequence: CASSLGTQYF. CDR3 nucleotides: TGTGCCAGCAGTCTAGGGACCCAGTACTTC.

The chain uses TRBV7-9 and TRBJ2-7; D is tentatively TRBD1 or TRBD2 (5 bases each). The V gene lost 6 bases and the J gene lost 6 bases, with 18 bases spanning the gap. The CDR3 spans 14 residues. CDR1 and CDR2 from the germline V gene are SEHNR and FQNEAQ (reference sequence). CDR3: CASRRWDQDGEQYF. The CDR3 DNA follows: TGTGCCAGCAGACGATGGGACCAGGATGGCGAGCAGTACTTC.

The rearrangement links TRBV30 to TRBJ2-7; 7 bases line up with TRBD2. Germline V CDR1 and CDR2: GTSNPN, SVGIG (reference sequence). This CDR3 spans 14 amino acids. V lost 3 bases to trimming and J lost 7 bases; unmatched junction nucleotides: 12. CDR3 DNA sequence: TGTGCCTGGAGCGTGGGAGGGCCTTCTGTGGAGCAGTACTTC. This translates into CAWSVGGPSVEQYF.

The chain couples TRBV19 to TRBJ1-1; 9 nucleotides align to TRBD1. V shed 2 bases, J shed 4 bases, and the junction held 2 bases outside the gene matches. Germline CDR1 LNHDA, CDR2 SQIVND (reference sequence). CDR3 length: 14 residues. CDR3 sequence (DNA): TGTGCCAGTAGTATAACGACAGGGGGCACTGAAGCTTTCTTT. Its translation: CASSITTGGTEAFF. The entire variable domain, with the rest obtained from reference TRBV19 and TRBJ1-1, is as follows: DGGITQSPKYLFRKEGQNVTLSCEQNLNHDAMYWYRQDPGQGLRLIYYSQIVNDFQKGDIAEGYSVSREKKESFPLTVTSAQKNPTAFYLCASSITTGGTEAFFGQGTRLTVV.

The J gene is TRBJ2-3, the V gene TRBV6-5; 7 nucleotides line up with TRBD2. CDR1 and CDR2 from the germline V gene are MNHEY and SVGAGI. This CDR3 spans 14 amino acids. Germline trimming cut 5 bases from V and 4 bases from J; bases unmatched to any gene: 6. Written as DNA, the CDR3 is TGTGCCAGCAGTCCCTACGGGGGGTCAGATACGCAGTATTTT. Its translation is CASSPYGGSDTQYF.